The 9 T cell receptor beta chains given below trace back to one sample, sequenced in a study of T cell repertoires in cytomegalovirus infection. TCRdb reprocessed the reads with MiXCR, giving one entry per CDR3 protein. The data show tens of thousands of distinct CDR3 sequences, roughly 20% seen once. No antigen is known for these receptors. Sequencing was done on a sample of PBMCs, sequenced either directly or after in vitro stimulation (not recorded which). The receptors were sampled from a human donor in good health (CMV status not recorded). Some clones in this sample may be carry-over from other donors' samples.

V gene TRBV28 combines with J gene TRBJ2-4; TRBD1 matches 8 bases. The CDR3 contains 17 residues. Germline lookup yields CDR1 MDHEN and CDR2 SYDVKM. The V gene end was trimmed by 2 bases and the J gene end by 0 bases; junction bases not matched to a gene: 6. Written as DNA, the CDR3 is TGTGCCAGCAGTTTAACCCCAGGGGGCAAAGCCAAAAACATTCAGTACTTC. Protein: CASSLTPGGKAKNIQYF.

The CDR3 nucleotides read TGTGCCAGCAGCTACACTGGGGCCAACGTCCTGACTTTC. It codes for CASSYTGANVLTF. This chain joins TRBV13 and TRBJ2-6; no definite D call. Germline CDR1 PRHDT, CDR2 FYEKMQ (reference sequence). V was clipped by 4 bases and J by 2 bases, with 3 bases between them. The CDR3 covers 13 residues.

CDR3 DNA sequence: TGTGCCAGCTCCCCGGGACAGGGCCCCCTAGAGCAGTACGTC. This translates into CASSPGQGPLEQYV. The rearrangement links TRBV18 to TRBJ2-7, with TRBD1 matching 9 bases. Trimming at V came to 6 bases and at J to 7 bases, leaving 10 bases not matched to a gene. CDR3 length equals 14 residues. The germline V gene has CDR1 KGHSH and CDR2 LQKENI.

This clonotype was observed a handful of times. V and J are TRBV5-1 and TRBJ1-1; 10 bases align to TRBD1. V lost 4 bases, J lost 1 base, and 7 bases stayed unmatched. The CDR3 runs to 16 residues. The germline V gene encodes CDR1 SGHRS and CDR2 YFSETQ. CDR3 in DNA: TGCGCCAGCAGCCTAAACCGGGACAGGGGGAACACTGAAGCTTTCTTT. It is translated as CASSLNRDRGNTEAFF.

This clonotype was observed a few times. The J gene is TRBJ1-5, the V gene TRBV18; D may be TRBD1 (6 bases). Trimming left V 4 bases short and J 0 bases short, with 10 bases between. Germline assignment: CDR1 KGHSH and CDR2 LQKENI. The CDR3 covers 15 residues. CDR3 nucleotide sequence: TGTGCCAGCTCACAACAGGGAAATAGCAATCAGCCCCAGCATTTT. Amino acid sequence: CASSQQGNSNQPQHF.

The chain joins TRBV12-3 or TRBV12-4 to TRBJ2-7; 8 nucleotides agree with TRBD2. CDR3 length: 15 amino acids. V trimming: 5 bases; J trimming: 3 bases; junction bases outside the gene matches: 9. This chain's CDR3 is CASSLLSGRSYEQYF. The CDR3 nucleotides read TGTGCCAGCAGTCTACTAAGCGGGAGAAGCTACGAGCAGTACTTC.

The chain employs TRBV6-2 or TRBV6-3 and TRBJ2-2; tentatively, D is TRBD2 (6 bases). The CDR3 loop spans 15 amino acids. Between the trimmed V and J ends, which lost 2 bases and 2 bases, there was a span of 9 bases. Germline assignment: CDR1 MNHEY and CDR2 SVGEGT. CDR3 bases: TGTGCCAGCAGTTACGCGCGGGGTAACACCGGGGAGCTGTTTTTT. Its translation is CASSYARGNTGELFF.

The sample holds many counts of this clonotype. The chain couples TRBV12-3 or TRBV12-4 to TRBJ2-2, with a possible D match to TRBD2 (6 bases). The V and J ends lost 3 bases and 5 bases respectively, with 10 bases between them. CDR3 length equals 14 residues. CDR3 coding DNA: TGTGCCAGCAGTTTGGGACTGGAGACCGGGGAGCTGTTTTTT. Amino acids: CASSLGLETGELFF.

This clonotype occurred many times. The J gene is TRBJ2-3, the V gene TRBV11-2; D possibly corresponds to TRBD2 (6 bases). CDR3 length equals 14 residues. Germline V gives CDR1 SGHAT, CDR2 FQNNGV. Trimming removed 0 bases at V and 9 bases at J, with 13 bases between. The CDR3 loop is CASSLEAEGYTQYF. The CDR3 DNA follows: TGTGCCAGCAGCTTAGAAGCGGAGGGATACACGCAGTATTTT. Looking up the rest from reference TRBV11-2 and TRBJ2-3 gives the full variable domain: EAGVAQSPRYKIIEKRQSVAFWCNPISGHATLYWYQQILGQGPKLLIQFQNNGVVDDSQLPKDRFSAERLKGVDSTLKIQPAKLEDSAVYLCASSLEAEGYTQYFGPGTRLTVL.